This T cell receptor (beta chain) is drawn from a study of cytomegalovirus exposure and HLA in healthy donors. Study observations and caveats: Indistinguishable V segments such as TRBV6-2 and TRBV6-3 were excluded. Investigators reported some 150 TCR beta chains as tied to cytomegalovirus.

A note on this clone: Its matching antigen is unknown.

PCR was performed using 60 Vbeta and 13 Jbeta primers. TCRdb keeps only in-frame clones here, not all; method: immunoSEQ multiplex PCR. Counted here are about 120,000 clones, approximately 81% occurring once; the ten biggest clones make up about 2%. The length of the CDR3 is 17 residues. The V segment lost 1 base and the J segment 0 bases; nucleotides outside the gene matches: 9. The germline V gene has CDR1 SGHRS and CDR2 YFSETQ. Samples came from healthy bone marrow donors. This TCR was recovered from a woman in her 40s in good health and CMV-seronegative. The chain couples TRBV5-1 to TRBJ1-1; 7 bases align to TRBD1. Sequencing was carried out using PBMCs. CDR3 region: CASSLTDRSYMNTEAFF. CDR3 sequence (DNA): TGCGCCAGCAGCTTGACGGACAGGAGTTACATGAACACTGAAGCTTTCTTT.